Presented here are 17 T cell receptor beta chains from one specimen sequenced in a study of blood T cell repertoires in COVID-19. Produced via immunoSEQ multiplex PCR; TCRdb's table is partial and in-frame only. The profile shows around 19,000 clones, 70% to 90% of them singletons. Source material: peripheral blood. Source of these receptors: a human donor in a cohort sampled during active COVID-19. The donor label of this sample is uncertain.

V usage is TRBV5-5 and J usage is TRBJ1-2; 10 nucleotides align to TRBD1. The CDR3 covers 15 residues. The V gene's germline CDR1 is SGHKS and CDR2 YYEKEE (reference sequence). Losses at the gene ends were 4 bases for V and 4 bases for J; bases not matched to a gene: 7. The CDR3 loop reads CASSLTGGSPYGYTF. The CDR3 coding sequence is TGTGCCAGCAGCCTGACAGGGGGCAGTCCCTATGGCTACACCTTC. Filled out from reference TRBV5-5 and TRBJ1-2, the complete variable domain reads DAGVTQSPTHLIKTRGQQVTLRCSPISGHKSVSWYQQVLGQGPQFIFQYYEKEERGRGNFPDRFSARQFPNYSSELNVNALLLGDSALYLCASSLTGGSPYGYTFGSGTRLTVV.

This sequence joins TRBV6-2 or TRBV6-3 and TRBJ2-1, with D maybe TRBD1 (5 bases). CDR1 MNHEY and CDR2 SVGEGT come from the germline V gene. V lost 5 bases to trimming and J lost 4 bases, with 18 bases between them. The CDR3 consists of 16 residues. CDR3 coding DNA: TGTGCCAGCAGTCTCATCACAGGTGCGCGATACAATGAGCAGTTCTTC. Its translation is CASSLITGARYNEQFF.

The chain links TRBV5-4 to TRBJ1-1; maybe TRBD1 (5 bases). Looked up from germline, CDR1 is SGHNT and CDR2 is YYREEE (reference sequence). V was trimmed by 6 bases and J by 1 base, leaving 10 bases between them. The CDR3 extends over 13 amino acids. CDR3 DNA: TGTGCCAGCAACTCGCAGGGGAACACTGAAGCTTTCTTT. Encoded protein: CASNSQGNTEAFF. Full variable domain (rest looked up from reference TRBV5-4 and TRBJ1-1): ETGVTQSPTHLIKTRGQQVTLRCSSQSGHNTVSWYQQALGQGPQFIFQYYREEENGRGNFPPRFSGLQFPNYSSELNVNALELDDSALYLCASNSQGNTEAFFGQGTRLTVV.

This chain uses TRBV27 with TRBJ1-2, with 7 bases that match TRBD1. Germline assignment: CDR1 MNHEY and CDR2 SMNVEV (reference sequence). Losses at the gene ends were 3 bases for V and 4 bases for J; bases not matched to a gene: 8. This CDR3 spans 15 amino acids. The CDR3 DNA reads TGTGCCAGCAGTTTGAGGGTCAGGGGGTCCTATGGCTACACCTTC. This sequence encodes CASSLRVRGSYGYTF.

Only a few counts were recorded for this clone. The genes are TRBV14 and TRBJ1-1, with 7 nucleotides matching TRBD1. This CDR3 has 13 amino acids. V lost 8 bases and J lost 8; bases outside the gene matches: 11. Germline-derived CDR1 and CDR2 are SGHDN and FVKESK. The CDR3 region is CASSKNRGEEAFF. CDR3 DNA sequence: TGTGCCAGCTCTAAAAACAGGGGTGAAGAAGCTTTCTTT.

V gene TRBV6-1 combines with J gene TRBJ2-3; a possible D gene is TRBD2 (7 bases). The length of the CDR3 is 16 residues. Germline lookup yields CDR1 MNHNS and CDR2 SASEGT. V was shortened by 0 bases and J by 2 bases, with 12 bases between the two germline ends. The CDR3 DNA sequence: TGTGCCAGCAGTGAAGCAAGGGGGGGTTCCACAGATACGCAGTATTTT. This codes for CASSEARGGSTDTQYF.

V is TRBV5-1 and J is TRBJ2-3, with TRBD1 matching over 7 bases. Germline-derived CDR1 and CDR2 are SGHRS and YFSETQ. V was clipped by 4 bases and J by 6 bases; unmatched bases: 8. The CDR3 length is 14 residues. This CDR3 is CASSRDLGGDTQYF. CDR3 DNA: TGCGCCAGCAGCCGGGACCTAGGGGGCGATACGCAGTATTTT.

The CDR3 bases are TGTGCCAGCTCAGAGGACAGGGCAGGCTATGGCTACACCTTC. The encoded protein is CASSEDRAGYGYTF. The chain links TRBV18 to TRBJ1-2; 8 bases are a match to TRBD1. Germline V gives CDR1 KGHSH, CDR2 LQKENI. The CDR3 has 14 residues. With V trimmed by 5 bases and J by 4 bases, 6 bases remained unmatched. Based on the CDR3 plus reference TRBV18 and TRBJ1-2, the full variable domain is NAGVMQNPRHLVRRRGQEARLRCSPMKGHSHVYWYRQLPEEGLKFMVYLQKENIIDESGMPKERFSAEFPKEGPSILRIQQVVRGDSAAYFCASSEDRAGYGYTFGSGTRLTVV.

The chain employs TRBV18 and TRBJ2-1; D possibly corresponds to TRBD2 (6 bases). CDR3 length equals 18 residues. The germline gives CDR1 KGHSH, CDR2 LQKENI. Trimming shortened V by 2 bases and J by 0 bases, and 17 bases separated the two germline ends. The CDR3 region is CASSPTTGTRSSYNEQFF. The DNA of the CDR3 is TGTGCCAGCTCACCAACCACCGGGACTCGTAGCTCCTACAATGAGCAGTTCTTC.

The V and J genes are TRBV24-1 and TRBJ2-1; possibly TRBD2 for D (6 bases). The CDR3 covers 14 residues. Germline CDR1 KGHDR, CDR2 SFDVKD. Trimming shortened V by 3 bases and J by 9 bases, and 14 bases separated the two germline ends. The CDR3 protein is CATSDRRRRGEQFF. CDR3 in DNA: TGTGCCACCAGTGATCGCCGACGGCGGGGTGAGCAGTTCTTC.

The J gene is TRBJ2-1, the V gene TRBV2, with TRBD2 matching 14 bases. Germline CDR1 reads SNHLY; CDR2 reads FYNNEI. The CDR3 contains 15 residues. The V segment lost 4 bases and the J segment 15 bases; nucleotides outside the gene matches: 11. This CDR3 reads CASSAGLAGAQSGFF. The CDR3 nucleotides are TGTGCCAGCAGTGCGGGACTAGCGGGAGCCCAATCAGGGTTCTTC.

The chain joins TRBV2 to TRBJ2-1; 8 bases are shared with TRBD2. The germline V gene encodes CDR1 SNHLY and CDR2 FYNNEI. V gave up 6 bases and J gave up 2 bases; unmatched junction bases: 9. There are 16 residues in the CDR3. The CDR3 nucleotides read TGTGCCAGCAGACCCCGCGGTAGCGGGGCCTACAATGAGCAGTTCTTC. Translating it yields CASRPRGSGAYNEQFF.

The CDR3 protein is CASSLSGRGTEAFF. DNA of the CDR3: TGTGCCAGCAGTTTATCAGGGAGGGGGACTGAAGCTTTCTTT. The genes are TRBV27 and TRBJ1-1; D perhaps matches TRBD1 (6 bases). Germline loops: CDR1 MNHEY, CDR2 SMNVEV (reference sequence). This CDR3 region has 14 residues. V lost 0 bases and J lost 5, with 10 bases in between.

This clone came up once. This chain links TRBV6-4 with TRBJ1-3; D call uncertain. CDR1 and CDR2 from the germline V gene are MRHNA and SNTAGT. The CDR3 contains 16 residues. Trimming shortened V by 3 bases and J by 4 bases, and 16 bases separated the two germline ends. CDR3 in amino acids: CASSDGGPFEGNTIYF. The CDR3 DNA reads as TGTGCCAGCAGTGATGGTGGGCCCTTCGAGGGAAACACCATATATTTT.

The chain is built from TRBV3-1 (or the pseudogene TRBV3-2) and TRBJ2-4, with a weak D call TRBD2 (6 bases). This CDR3 region has 14 residues. V was cut by 6 bases and J by 7 bases, with 16 bases left in between. Per germline, CDR1 LGHDT and CDR2 YNNKEL (reference sequence). CDR3 sequence: CASSLGGAENIQYF. CDR3 coding DNA: TGTGCCAGCAGTCTAGGAGGGGCAGAGAACATTCAGTACTTC.

V and J are TRBV9 and TRBJ2-3; D remains ambiguous. V was pared by 1 base and J by 6 bases, with 9 bases between. Per the germline V gene, CDR1 is SGDLS and CDR2 is YYNGEE. The CDR3 is 13 amino acids. CDR3 in DNA: TGTGCCAGCAGCGTACTCTCCGGGGATACGCAGTATTTT. This codes for CASSVLSGDTQYF.

V and J are TRBV6-5 and TRBJ2-3, with D perhaps TRBD1 (5 bases). Trimming left V 6 bases short and J 0 bases short, with 10 bases between. The CDR3 extends over 14 amino acids. From germline, CDR1 is MNHEY and CDR2 SVGAGI. CDR3 in amino acids: CASSFQGSTDTQYF. The CDR3 DNA follows: TGTGCCAGCAGCTTCCAGGGTAGCACAGATACGCAGTATTTT.